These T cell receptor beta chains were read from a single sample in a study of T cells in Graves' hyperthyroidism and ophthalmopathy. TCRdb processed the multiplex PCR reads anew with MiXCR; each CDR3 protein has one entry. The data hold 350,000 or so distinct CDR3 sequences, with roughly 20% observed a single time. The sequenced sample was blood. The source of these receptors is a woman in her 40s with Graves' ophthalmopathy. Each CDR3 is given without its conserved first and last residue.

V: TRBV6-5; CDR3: ASSRGGTPNYGYT
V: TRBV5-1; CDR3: ASSLGRLAANTGELF
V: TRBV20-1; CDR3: SASGFITYEQY
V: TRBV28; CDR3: ASSSTLAGGYNEQF
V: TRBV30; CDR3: AWGRDRDTEAF
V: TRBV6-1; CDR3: ASRPGGGLETQY
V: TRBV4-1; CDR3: ASSHPGEGQGGELF
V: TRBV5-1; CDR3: ASSLAHPPETQY
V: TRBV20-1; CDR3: SARAGGPYEQY
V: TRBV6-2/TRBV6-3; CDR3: ASSYGQTQY
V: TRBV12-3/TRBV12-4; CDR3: ASSPQGRGTEAF
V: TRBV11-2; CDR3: ASSPSGSPLANVLT
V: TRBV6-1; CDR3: ASSKSSGSGETQY
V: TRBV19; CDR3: ASNVAGITGELF
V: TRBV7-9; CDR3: ASSSQEGVWSIIETQY
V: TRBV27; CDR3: ASSSLGTGSYEQY
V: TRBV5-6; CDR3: ASSLQGHQPQH
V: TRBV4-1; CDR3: ASSQEAGGSYEQY
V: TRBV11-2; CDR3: ASSFLYHTGELF
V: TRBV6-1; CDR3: ASRRDSVQETQY
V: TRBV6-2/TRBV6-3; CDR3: ASSSPTRSGNTIY
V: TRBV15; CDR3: ATSDRGVQPQH
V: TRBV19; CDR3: ASSSMSYEQY
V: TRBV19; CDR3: ASSIDWKQGQTNTEAF
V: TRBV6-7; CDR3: ASSRDRAKPQH
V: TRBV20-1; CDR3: SARDQAGVSYEQY
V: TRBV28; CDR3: ASSLTQTYEQY
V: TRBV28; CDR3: ANKVNTEAY
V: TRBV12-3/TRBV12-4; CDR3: ASSLFSGRAFKETQY
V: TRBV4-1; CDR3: ASRTRTGTEREQY